These 32 T cell receptor beta chains share one sample of origin, sequenced in a study of PD-L1 blockade in urothelial cancer listed by TCRdb under 2017. The method behind the library was the immunoSEQ multiplex PCR assay. TCRdb's version of the immuneACCESS table is confined to in-frame rearrangements and falls short of the full clone set. An unresolved V gene accounts for under half of the shortfall where checked; the remainder is of unknown origin. The sample table contains tens of thousands of clones; only one count was recorded for roughly 87% of them. Of the sample, around 8% falls within the top ten clones. The sequencing used PBMCs, collected around atezolizumab (anti-PD-L1) treatment. The source is a man between 60 and 75 years old with urothelial cancer.

V usage is TRBV5-1 and J usage is TRBJ2-3; TRBD1 matches at 7 bases. The V gene end was trimmed by 4 bases and the J gene end by 0 bases; junction bases not matched to a gene: 5. The CDR3 totals 15 residues. The V gene's germline CDR1 is SGHRS and CDR2 YFSETQ. This CDR3 reads CASSLGQQSTDTQYF. The CDR3 DNA sequence: TGCGCCAGCAGCCTGGGACAGCAAAGCACAGATACGCAGTATTTT.

The chain uses TRBV11-3 and TRBJ2-5, with TRBD1 as a possible D gene (6 bases). Trimming pared 3 bases from V and 1 base from J, leaving 9 bases between. Per germline, CDR1 SGHNT and CDR2 YENEEA. The CDR3 contains 14 residues. The CDR3 DNA reads TGTGCCAGCAGCTTCCGGACAGCCCAAGAGACCCAGTACTTC. As protein: CASSFRTAQETQYF. Full variable domain (missing parts from reference TRBV11-3 and TRBJ2-5): EAGVVQSPRYKIIEKKQPVAFWCNPISGHNTLYWYLQNLGQGPELLIRYENEEAVDDSQLPKDRFSAERLKGVDSTLKIQPAELGDSAVYLCASSFRTAQETQYFGPGTRLLVL.

This clone has a handful of counts. The chain employs TRBV7-2 and TRBJ1-2; tentative D call: TRBD1 (5 bases). Germline CDR1 reads SGHTA; CDR2 reads FQGNSA. Deletions cut 1 base from V and 6 bases from J, with 15 bases between. The length of the CDR3 is 15 residues. Written as DNA, the CDR3 is TGTGCCAGCAGCTTAGTGTGGCAGGGCGGCAATGGCTACACCTTC. It translates to CASSLVWQGGNGYTF.

This clone was observed a handful of times. The chain is built from TRBV5-1 and TRBJ2-1, with TRBD2 matching 8 bases. Per the germline V gene, CDR1 is SGHRS and CDR2 is YFSETQ. CDR3 length: 14 amino acids. The V gene end was trimmed by 4 bases and the J gene end by 5 bases; junction bases not matched to a gene: 5. This CDR3 reads CASSLTSVNNEQFF. The CDR3 DNA is TGCGCCAGCAGCCTGACTAGCGTCAACAATGAGCAGTTCTTC.

This chain connects TRBV6-6 to TRBJ1-2; D is possibly TRBD1 (5 bases). The V and J ends lost 4 bases and 7 bases respectively, with 10 bases between them. Germline lookup yields CDR1 MNHNY and CDR2 SVGAGI (reference sequence). The CDR3 length is 12 residues. CDR3 in amino acids: CASSLSGSGYTF. The CDR3 DNA follows: TGTGCCAGCAGTTTATCAGGGTCTGGCTACACCTTC.

This rearrangement joins TRBV7-2 to TRBJ2-1; perhaps TRBD1 as D (5 bases). CDR1 and CDR2 from the germline V gene are SGHTA and FQGNSA. The CDR3 sequence is 15 residues long. V was pared by 5 bases and J by 0 bases, with 11 bases between. The CDR3 loop reads CASSVGANSYNEQFF. CDR3 coding DNA: TGTGCCAGCAGCGTTGGGGCCAACTCCTACAATGAGCAGTTCTTC.

The rearrangement joins TRBV5-1 to TRBJ2-5; the D gene is possibly TRBD2 (6 bases). The CDR3 has 13 residues. Per the germline V gene, CDR1 is SGHRS and CDR2 is YFSETQ. V lost 8 bases to trimming and J lost 2 bases, with 13 bases between them. The CDR3 region is CASMLAGQETQYF. The CDR3 bases are TGCGCCAGTATGCTGGCGGGACAAGAGACCCAGTACTTC. The whole variable domain, filled in from reference TRBV5-1 and TRBJ2-5, reads KAGVTQTPRYLIKTRGQQVTLSCSPISGHRSVSWYQQTPGQGLQFLFEYFSETQRNKGNFPGRFSGRQFSNSRSEMNVSTLELGDSALYLCASMLAGQETQYFGPGTRLLVL.

The V gene is TRBV28, the J gene TRBJ1-5; D is unclear. Trimming removed 5 bases at V and 6 bases at J, with 8 bases between. Germline assignment: CDR1 MDHEN and CDR2 SYDVKM. CDR3 size: 12 residues. This CDR3 reads CASSLLAQPQHF. CDR3 DNA: TGTGCCAGCAGTCTTTTAGCTCAGCCCCAGCATTTT.

The rearrangement uses TRBV13 and TRBJ2-2, with 7 bases matching TRBD1. Per germline, CDR1 PRHDT and CDR2 FYEKMQ (reference sequence). There are 14 residues in the CDR3. V dropped 5 bases and J dropped 5; count of bases not matched to a gene: 5. The CDR3 DNA follows: TGTGCCAGCAGCCCCCCGGGACAGACCGGGGAGCTGTTTTTT. This gives the protein CASSPPGQTGELFF.

V gene TRBV9 combines with J gene TRBJ2-5, with 9 bases fitting TRBD2. This CDR3 region has 15 residues. V was clipped by 2 bases and J by 9 bases; unmatched bases: 11. Germline V gene data show CDR1 as SGDLS and CDR2 as YYNGEE. The CDR3 region has the DNA TGTGCCAGCAGCGTCGCGGGAGGGGCCGGGGCTCCCCAGTACTTC. Translating gives CASSVAGGAGAPQYF.

J is TRBJ2-7 and V is TRBV5-1, with D possibly TRBD1 on 6 matching bases. Per the germline V gene, CDR1 is SGHRS and CDR2 is YFSETQ. V was trimmed by 0 bases and J by 2 bases, leaving 12 bases between them. This CDR3 is 15 amino acids long. In DNA, the CDR3 is TGCGCCAGCAGCTTGGGTACAGGGTTTGCCTACGAGCAGTACTTC. Translation gives CASSLGTGFAYEQYF.

The rearrangement links TRBV5-4 to TRBJ2-6; TRBD2 matches 9 bases. Germline lookup yields CDR1 SGHNT and CDR2 YYREEE (reference sequence). J gave up 0 bases and V 4 bases, and 11 bases lay outside the gene matches. The length of the CDR3 is 19 residues. The CDR3: CASSPRVASGNSGANVLTF. The DNA of the CDR3 is TGTGCCAGCAGCCCCCGAGTGGCTAGCGGGAACTCTGGGGCCAACGTCCTGACTTTC.

V usage is TRBV13 and J usage is TRBJ2-3, with 8 bases identical to TRBD2. This CDR3 spans 14 amino acids. V gave up 4 bases and J gave up 5 bases; unmatched junction bases: 5. The germline CDR1 and CDR2 sequences are PRHDT and FYEKMQ (reference sequence). CDR3 sequence (DNA): TGTGCCAGCAGCTCCGGACTAGCCGGAGATACGCAGTATTTT. It encodes CASSSGLAGDTQYF.

The chain carries TRBV7-9 and TRBJ1-6; TRBD1 might be the D (5 bases). CDR1 is SEHNR and CDR2 is FQNEAQ in the germline V gene (reference sequence). Trimming stripped 2 bases from V and 6 bases from J, with 11 bases between. The CDR3 totals 15 residues. The CDR3 region has the DNA TGTGCCAGCAGCTTACAGGGTGTAGGTAATTCACCCCTCCACTTT. Amino acids: CASSLQGVGNSPLHF.

The rearrangement links TRBV10-1 to TRBJ2-5; 11 bases are shared with TRBD2. CDR1 WNHNN and CDR2 SYGVQD come from the germline V gene (reference sequence). After removal of 3 bases from V and 5 bases from J, the junction contained 8 bases not matched to a gene. This CDR3 comprises 16 residues. Here the CDR3 reads CASSENSGGAWETQYF. CDR3 bases: TGCGCCAGCAGTGAAAATAGCGGGGGGGCCTGGGAGACCCAGTACTTC.

V gene TRBV6-5 combines with J gene TRBJ2-1, with D tentatively TRBD1 (5 bases). V gave up 8 bases and J gave up 4 bases, with 12 bases separating them. This CDR3 has 13 amino acids. In germline, CDR1 is MNHEY, CDR2 SVGAGI. CDR3 DNA: TGTGCCAGCTCTCGACAGAAATACAATGAGCAGTTCTTC. Protein product: CASSRQKYNEQFF.

This clone was seen just once. This chain connects TRBV10-3 to TRBJ2-7, with TRBD2 matching over 11 bases. Germline V CDR1 and CDR2: ENHRY, SYGVKD. The CDR3 covers 16 residues. Losses at the gene ends were 1 base for V and 3 bases for J; bases not matched to a gene: 5. CDR3 in amino acids: CAISELAGGGGYEQYF. The CDR3 region has the DNA TGTGCCATCAGTGAGTTAGCGGGGGGGGGAGGCTACGAGCAGTACTTC.

The count of this clone is one. V and J are TRBV30 and TRBJ2-6, with D perhaps matching TRBD1 (5 bases). The V gene's germline CDR1 is GTSNPN and CDR2 SVGIG (reference sequence). The CDR3 contains 16 residues. The V and J ends lost 8 bases and 0 bases respectively, with 17 bases between them. CDR3 protein: CAGGRYRPSGANVLTF. CDR3 DNA sequence: TGTGCCGGCGGCCGGTACAGGCCCTCTGGGGCCAACGTCCTGACTTTC.

This chain joins TRBV19 and TRBJ1-1; D unresolved. The CDR3 contains 13 residues. V was shortened by 3 bases and J by 1 base, with 6 bases between the two germline ends. Per the germline V gene, CDR1 is LNHDA and CDR2 is SQIVND (reference sequence). The CDR3 coding sequence is TGTGCCAGTAGTATTTCTAGGAACACTGAAGCTTTCTTT. Amino acid sequence: CASSISRNTEAFF.

The CDR3 here is CASTPIGGGMFGYTF. The CDR3 DNA sequence: TGTGCCAGCACCCCCATCGGAGGGGGCATGTTTGGCTACACCTTC. This chain uses TRBV6-5 with TRBJ1-2; 7 positions agree with TRBD1. This CDR3 contains 15 residues. Germline CDR1 and CDR2: MNHEY and SVGAGI. V was clipped by 7 bases and J by 7 bases; unmatched bases: 15.

CDR3 sequence reads: CAWRATGWEQYF. In nucleotides, the CDR3 is TGTGCCTGGAGAGCCACAGGGTGGGAGCAGTACTTC. The chain uses TRBV30 and TRBJ2-7, with a possible D match to TRBD1 (6 bases). Per germline, CDR1 GTSNPN and CDR2 SVGIG (reference sequence). Between the trimmed V and J ends, which lost 3 bases and 7 bases, there was a span of 13 bases. The CDR3 extends over 12 amino acids. The full variable domain, with the rest looked up from reference TRBV30 and TRBJ2-7, is SQTIHQWPATLVQPVGSPLSLECTVEGTSNPNLYWYRQAAGRGLQLLFYSVGIGQISSEVPQNLSASRPQDRQFILSSKKLLLSDSGFYLCAWRATGWEQYFGPGTRLTVT.

The chain is built from TRBV11-2 and TRBJ2-7, with TRBD2 matching 12 bases. The ends lost 3 bases at V and 5 bases at J; junction bases unmatched: 8. Germline CDR1 and CDR2: SGHAT and FQNNGV. The CDR3 contains 16 residues. The CDR3 sequence: CASSFLTSGGNHEQYF. The CDR3 DNA reads as TGTGCCAGCAGCTTCCTGACTAGCGGGGGAAATCACGAGCAGTACTTC.

The chain is built from TRBV7-2 and TRBJ2-7, with 7 nucleotides matching TRBD1. The germline CDR1 and CDR2 sequences are SGHTA and FQGNSA. V gave up 5 bases and J gave up 1 base; unmatched junction bases: 5. The length of the CDR3 is 14 residues. The CDR3: CASSDRVGSYEQYF. The CDR3 DNA reads TGTGCCAGCAGCGACAGGGTAGGATCCTACGAGCAGTACTTC.

The rearrangement joins TRBV5-1 to TRBJ2-3; TRBD2 matches at 7 bases. CDR1 SGHRS and CDR2 YFSETQ come from the germline V gene. V lost 1 base, J lost 2 bases, and 7 bases stayed unmatched. There are 16 residues in the CDR3. The CDR3 protein is CASSLRKRGDTDTQYF. CDR3 nucleotides: TGCGCCAGCAGCTTGAGGAAGCGGGGTGACACAGATACGCAGTATTTT.

The chain has TRBV6-5 and TRBJ1-5; D gene unclear. Germline loops: CDR1 MNHEY, CDR2 SVGAGI. Trimming left V 0 bases short and J 1 base short, with 7 bases between. The CDR3 consists of 15 residues. The CDR3 nucleotides are TGTGCCAGCAGTTACTCGTATATGAGCAATCAGCCCCAGCATTTT. Protein sequence: CASSYSYMSNQPQHF.

The rearrangement joins TRBV19 to TRBJ2-2; 9 nucleotides match TRBD1. Germline assignment: CDR1 LNHDA and CDR2 SQIVND (reference sequence). Germline trimming cut 10 bases from V and 0 bases from J; bases unmatched to any gene: 3. The CDR3 spans 14 residues. The DNA for the CDR3 is TGTGCCATTGGACAGGGGACGAACACCGGGGAGCTGTTTTTT. Translation: CAIGQGTNTGELFF.

The chain employs TRBV7-6 and TRBJ2-5, with D perhaps TRBD2 (6 bases). Germline values: CDR1 SGHVS, CDR2 FNYEAQ. Trimming shortened V by 4 bases and J by 5 bases, and 11 bases separated the two germline ends. CDR3 size: 13 residues. The CDR3 DNA is TGTGCCAGCAGCTGGCGGGGCCACGAGACCCAGTACTTC. Translating gives CASSWRGHETQYF.

This chain connects TRBV2 to TRBJ2-5, with 11 positions matching TRBD2. The CDR3 runs to 16 residues. With 6 bases clipped from V and 5 bases from J, the junction kept 11 bases outside the gene matches. CDR1 and CDR2 (germline): SNHLY, FYNNEI. The CDR3 DNA is TGTGCCAGCAGGTCTCTTCTAGCGGGGGGCCTGGAGACCCAGTACTTC. Translating gives CASRSLLAGGLETQYF. The full variable domain, rest sourced from reference TRBV2 and TRBJ2-5, is EPEVTQTPSHQVTQMGQEVILRCVPISNHLYFYWYRQILGQKVEFLVSFYNNEISEKSEIFDDQFSVERPDGSNFTLKIRSTKLEDSAMYFCASRSLLAGGLETQYFGPGTRLLVL.

CDR3 DNA sequence: TGTGCCAGCAGCCGAATGACAGAGTACGAGCAGTACTTC. This gives the protein CASSRMTEYEQYF. This chain connects TRBV2 to TRBJ2-7; maybe TRBD1 (5 bases). Trimming removed 6 bases from V and 4 bases from J, with 13 bases in between. Germline V gene sequence: CDR1 SNHLY, CDR2 FYNNEI. The CDR3 contains 13 residues.

This clone was seen a single time. The chain employs TRBV30 and TRBJ2-1, with D tentatively TRBD2 (6 bases). The CDR3 runs 13 residues. Germline lookup yields CDR1 GTSNPN and CDR2 SVGIG (reference sequence). V gave up 3 bases and J gave up 5 bases, with 11 bases separating them. The CDR3 DNA reads as TGTGCCTGGAGCTTGGGCGGGAACAATGAGCAGTTCTTC. Its protein product is CAWSLGGNNEQFF. Drawing the rest from reference TRBV30 and TRBJ2-1, the complete variable domain is SQTIHQWPATLVQPVGSPLSLECTVEGTSNPNLYWYRQAAGRGLQLLFYSVGIGQISSEVPQNLSASRPQDRQFILSSKKLLLSDSGFYLCAWSLGGNNEQFFGPGTRLTVL.

The J gene is TRBJ1-2, the V gene TRBV6-1; 8 nucleotides match TRBD1. Germline V gene sequence: CDR1 MNHNS, CDR2 SASEGT. Trimming took 5 bases from V and 4 from J; bases not matched to a gene: 6. The CDR3 is made up of 14 amino acids. DNA for the CDR3: TGTGCCAGCAGTTCAGGACAGGGTGGCTATGGCTACACCTTC. Translation gives CASSSGQGGYGYTF.

The V call is TRBV30, the J call TRBJ2-5; TRBD2 is a possible D gene (7 bases). Per the germline V gene, CDR1 is GTSNPN and CDR2 is SVGIG (reference sequence). The CDR3 covers 14 residues. The germline V and J ends were trimmed by 1 base and 4 bases, with 13 bases remaining between them. The CDR3 protein is CAWSESRGLETQYF. The CDR3 DNA follows: TGTGCCTGGAGTGAGTCGCGGGGGCTAGAGACCCAGTACTTC. Supplemented by reference TRBV30 and TRBJ2-5, the full variable domain reads SQTIHQWPATLVQPVGSPLSLECTVEGTSNPNLYWYRQAAGRGLQLLFYSVGIGQISSEVPQNLSASRPQDRQFILSSKKLLLSDSGFYLCAWSESRGLETQYFGPGTRLLVL.